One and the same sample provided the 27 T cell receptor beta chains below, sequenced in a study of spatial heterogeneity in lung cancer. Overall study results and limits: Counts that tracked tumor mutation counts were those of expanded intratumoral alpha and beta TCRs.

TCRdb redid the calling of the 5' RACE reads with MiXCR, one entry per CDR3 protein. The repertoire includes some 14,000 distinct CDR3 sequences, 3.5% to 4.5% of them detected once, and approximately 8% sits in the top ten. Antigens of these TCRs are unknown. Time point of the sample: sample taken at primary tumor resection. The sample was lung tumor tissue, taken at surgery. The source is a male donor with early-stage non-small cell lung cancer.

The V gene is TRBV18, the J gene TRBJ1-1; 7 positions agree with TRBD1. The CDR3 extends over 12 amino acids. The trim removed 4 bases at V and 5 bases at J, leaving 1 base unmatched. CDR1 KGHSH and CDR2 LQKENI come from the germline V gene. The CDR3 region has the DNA TGTGCCAGCTCACGACAGGGAACTGAAGCTTTCTTT. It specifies CASSRQGTEAFF.

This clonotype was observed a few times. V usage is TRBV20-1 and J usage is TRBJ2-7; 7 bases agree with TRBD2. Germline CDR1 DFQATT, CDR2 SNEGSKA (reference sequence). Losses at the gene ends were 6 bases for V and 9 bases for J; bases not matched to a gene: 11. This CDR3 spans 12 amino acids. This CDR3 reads CSAAPGGGVQYV. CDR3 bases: TGCAGTGCCGCCCCGGGGGGTGGGGTGCAGTACGTC.

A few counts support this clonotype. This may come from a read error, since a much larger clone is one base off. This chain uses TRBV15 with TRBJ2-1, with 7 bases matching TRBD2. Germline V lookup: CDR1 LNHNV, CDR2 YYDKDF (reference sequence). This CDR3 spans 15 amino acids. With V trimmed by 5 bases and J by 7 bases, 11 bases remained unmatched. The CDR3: CATSAHRDYRNEQFF. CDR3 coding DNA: TGTGCCACCAGCGCACACCGGGACTACCGTAATGAGCAGTTCTTC.

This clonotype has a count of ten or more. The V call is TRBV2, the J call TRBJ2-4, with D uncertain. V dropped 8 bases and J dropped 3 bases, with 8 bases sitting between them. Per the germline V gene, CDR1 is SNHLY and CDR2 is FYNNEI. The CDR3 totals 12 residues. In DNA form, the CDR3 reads TGTGCCAGCTCTGAAGTCAAAAACATTCAGTACTTC. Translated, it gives CASSEVKNIQYF.

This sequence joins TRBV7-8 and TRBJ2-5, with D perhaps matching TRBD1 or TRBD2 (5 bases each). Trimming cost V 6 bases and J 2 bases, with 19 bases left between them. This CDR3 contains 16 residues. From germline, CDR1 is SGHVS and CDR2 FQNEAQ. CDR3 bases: TGTGCCAGCAGGCCTGGGGCAGGGACGGGGCAAGAGACCCAGTACTTC. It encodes CASRPGAGTGQETQYF.

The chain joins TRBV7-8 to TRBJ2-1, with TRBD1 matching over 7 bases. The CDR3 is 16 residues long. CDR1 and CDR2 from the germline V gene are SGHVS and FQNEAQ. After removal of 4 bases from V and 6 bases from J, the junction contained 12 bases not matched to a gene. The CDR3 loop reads CASSSLRGQRSNEQFF. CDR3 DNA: TGTGCCAGCAGCTCCTTACGGGGACAGCGTAGCAATGAGCAGTTCTTC.

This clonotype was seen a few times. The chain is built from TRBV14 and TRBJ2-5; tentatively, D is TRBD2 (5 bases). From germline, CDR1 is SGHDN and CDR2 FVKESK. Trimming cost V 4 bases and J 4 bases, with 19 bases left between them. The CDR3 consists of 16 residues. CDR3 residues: CASSPRTVLRGETQYF. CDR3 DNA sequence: TGTGCCAGCAGCCCACGGACTGTACTTCGTGGAGAGACCCAGTACTTC.

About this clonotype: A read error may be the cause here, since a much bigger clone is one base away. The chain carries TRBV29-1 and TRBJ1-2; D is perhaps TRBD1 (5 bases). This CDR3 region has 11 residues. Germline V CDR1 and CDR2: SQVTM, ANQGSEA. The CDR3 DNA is TGCACCGTTGCCGGGGCGAAGGGCTACAACTTC. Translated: CTVAGAKGYNF.

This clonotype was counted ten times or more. In DNA, the CDR3 is TGTGCCAGCAGTTACGAGACAGGGGTCAACAATGAGCAGTTCTTC. As protein: CASSYETGVNNEQFF. The chain employs TRBV6-5 and TRBJ2-1; the match to TRBD1 covers 8 bases. CDR1 is MNHEY and CDR2 is SVGAGI in the germline V gene. CDR3 length equals 15 residues. The ends lost 2 bases at V and 5 bases at J; junction bases unmatched: 5.

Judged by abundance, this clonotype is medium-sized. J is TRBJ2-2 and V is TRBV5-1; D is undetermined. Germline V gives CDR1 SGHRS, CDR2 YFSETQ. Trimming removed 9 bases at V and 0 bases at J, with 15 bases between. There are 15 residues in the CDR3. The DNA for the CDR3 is TGCGCCACCAAGGTAGACACCGCGAACACCGGGGAGCTGTTTTTT. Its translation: CATKVDTANTGELFF.

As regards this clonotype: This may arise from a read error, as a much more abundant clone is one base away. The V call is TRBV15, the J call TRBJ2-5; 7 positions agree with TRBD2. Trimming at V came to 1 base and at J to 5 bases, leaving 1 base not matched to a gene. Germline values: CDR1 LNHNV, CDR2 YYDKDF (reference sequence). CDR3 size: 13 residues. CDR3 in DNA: TGTGCCACCAGCAGAGGGGGGGGGGAGACCCAGTACTTC. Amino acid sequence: CATSRGGGETQYF.

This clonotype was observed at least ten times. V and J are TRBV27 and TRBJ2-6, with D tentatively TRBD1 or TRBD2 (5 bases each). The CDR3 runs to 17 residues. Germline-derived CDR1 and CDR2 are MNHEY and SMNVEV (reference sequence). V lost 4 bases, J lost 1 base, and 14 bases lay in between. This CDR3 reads CASSSSLRESGANVLTF. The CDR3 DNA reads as TGTGCCAGCAGTTCCTCACTCAGGGAGTCTGGGGCCAACGTCCTGACTTTC.

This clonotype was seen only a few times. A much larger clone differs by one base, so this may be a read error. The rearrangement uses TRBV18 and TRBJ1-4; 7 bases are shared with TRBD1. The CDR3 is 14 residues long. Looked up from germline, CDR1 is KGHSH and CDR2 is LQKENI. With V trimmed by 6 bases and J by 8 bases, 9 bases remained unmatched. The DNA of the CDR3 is TGTGCCAGCTCCCAGACAGGGTGGCGAGAAAAACTGTTTTTT. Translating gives CASSQTGWREKLFF. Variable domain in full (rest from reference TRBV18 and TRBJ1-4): NAGVMQNPRHLVRRRGQEARLRCSPMKGHSHVYWYRQLPEEGLKFMVYLQKENIIDESGMPKERFSAEFPKEGPSILRIQQVVRGDSAAYFCASSQTGWREKLFFGSGTQLSVL.

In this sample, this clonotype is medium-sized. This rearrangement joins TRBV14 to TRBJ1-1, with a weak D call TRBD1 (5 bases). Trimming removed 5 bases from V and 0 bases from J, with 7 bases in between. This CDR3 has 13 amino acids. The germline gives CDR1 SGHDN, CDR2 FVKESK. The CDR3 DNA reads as TGTGCCAGCAGCGGGGGTTTGAACACTGAAGCTTTCTTT. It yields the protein CASSGGLNTEAFF.

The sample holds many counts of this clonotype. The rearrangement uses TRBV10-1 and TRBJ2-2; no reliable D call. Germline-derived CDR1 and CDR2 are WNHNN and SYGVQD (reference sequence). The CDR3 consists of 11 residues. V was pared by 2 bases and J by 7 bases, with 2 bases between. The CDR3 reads CASSEGGELFF. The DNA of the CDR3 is TGCGCCAGCAGTGAGGGCGGGGAGCTGTTTTTT.

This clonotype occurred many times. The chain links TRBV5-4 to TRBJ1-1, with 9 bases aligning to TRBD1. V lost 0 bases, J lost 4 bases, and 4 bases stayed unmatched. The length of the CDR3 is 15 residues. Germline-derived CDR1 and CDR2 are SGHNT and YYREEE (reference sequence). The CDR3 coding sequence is TGTGCCAGCAGCTTGGAGGTGACAGGGGGCACTGAAGCTTTCTTT. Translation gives CASSLEVTGGTEAFF.

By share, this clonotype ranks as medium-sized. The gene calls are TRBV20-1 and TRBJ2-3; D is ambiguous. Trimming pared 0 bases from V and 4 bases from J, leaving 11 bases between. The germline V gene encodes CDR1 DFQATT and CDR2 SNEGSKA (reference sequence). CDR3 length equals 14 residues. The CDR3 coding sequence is TGCAGTGCTAGAGAGTCCCTAGGCCCAGATACGCAGTATTTT. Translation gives CSARESLGPDTQYF.

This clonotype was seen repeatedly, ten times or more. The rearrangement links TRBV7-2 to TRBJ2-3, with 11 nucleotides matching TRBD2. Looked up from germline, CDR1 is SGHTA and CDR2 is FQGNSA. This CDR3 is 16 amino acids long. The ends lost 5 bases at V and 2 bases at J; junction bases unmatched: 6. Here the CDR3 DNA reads TGTGCCAGCAGCGCCAGGACTAGCGGGTACACAGATACGCAGTATTTT. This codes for CASSARTSGYTDTQYF.

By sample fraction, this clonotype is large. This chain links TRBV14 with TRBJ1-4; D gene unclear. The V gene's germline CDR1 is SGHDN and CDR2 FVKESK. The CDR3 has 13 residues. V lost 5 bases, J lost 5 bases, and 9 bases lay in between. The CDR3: CASSGRLNEKLFF. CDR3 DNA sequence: TGTGCCAGCAGCGGGCGGCTGAATGAAAAACTGTTTTTT.

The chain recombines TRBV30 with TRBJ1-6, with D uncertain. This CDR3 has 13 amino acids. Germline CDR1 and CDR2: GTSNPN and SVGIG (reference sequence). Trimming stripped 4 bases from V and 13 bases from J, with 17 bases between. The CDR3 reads CAWNKGACIPLHF. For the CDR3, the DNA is TGTGCCTGGAATAAGGGCGCCTGTATCCCCCTCCACTTT.

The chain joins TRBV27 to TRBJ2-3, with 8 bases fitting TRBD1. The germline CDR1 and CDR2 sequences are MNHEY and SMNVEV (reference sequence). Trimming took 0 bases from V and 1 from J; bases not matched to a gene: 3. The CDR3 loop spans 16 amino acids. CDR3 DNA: TGTGCCAGCAGTTTATCCCTGGGACAGGGCACAGATACGCAGTATTTT. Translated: CASSLSLGQGTDTQYF.

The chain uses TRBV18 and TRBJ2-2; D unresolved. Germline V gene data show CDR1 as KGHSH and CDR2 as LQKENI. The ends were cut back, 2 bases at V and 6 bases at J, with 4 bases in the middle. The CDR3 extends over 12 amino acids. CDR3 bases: TGTGCCAGCTCACCAGGGGCCGGGGAGCTGTTTTTT. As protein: CASSPGAGELFF.

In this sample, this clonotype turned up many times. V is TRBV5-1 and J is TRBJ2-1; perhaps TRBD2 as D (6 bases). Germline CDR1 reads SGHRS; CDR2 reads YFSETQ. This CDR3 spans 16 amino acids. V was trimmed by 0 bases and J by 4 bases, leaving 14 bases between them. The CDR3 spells CASSLAVGTQYNEQFF. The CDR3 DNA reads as TGCGCCAGCAGCTTGGCCGTGGGGACTCAATACAATGAGCAGTTCTTC.

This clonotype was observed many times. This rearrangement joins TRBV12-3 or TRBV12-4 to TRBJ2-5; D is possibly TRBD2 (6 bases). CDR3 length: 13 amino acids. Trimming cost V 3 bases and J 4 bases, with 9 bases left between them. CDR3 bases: TGTGCCAGCAGTTTTGGAGGGAGAGAGACCCAGTACTTC. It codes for CASSFGGRETQYF.

In DNA form, the CDR3 reads TGTGCCGGCAACCCAAGAACAGGGGGCGCCGGGGAGCTGTTTTTT. It codes for CAGNPRTGGAGELFF. V gene TRBV2 combines with J gene TRBJ2-2; 9 bases line up with TRBD1. Germline V gene sequence: CDR1 SNHLY, CDR2 FYNNEI. With V trimmed by 11 bases and J by 6 bases, 13 bases remained unmatched. This CDR3 comprises 15 residues.

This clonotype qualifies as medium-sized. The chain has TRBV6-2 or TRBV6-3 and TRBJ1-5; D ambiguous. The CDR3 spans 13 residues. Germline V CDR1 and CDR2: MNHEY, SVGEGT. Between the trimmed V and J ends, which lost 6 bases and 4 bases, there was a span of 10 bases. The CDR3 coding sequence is TGTGCCAGCAGGTCGTCGGCAAATCAGCCCCAGCATTTT. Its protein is CASRSSANQPQHF.

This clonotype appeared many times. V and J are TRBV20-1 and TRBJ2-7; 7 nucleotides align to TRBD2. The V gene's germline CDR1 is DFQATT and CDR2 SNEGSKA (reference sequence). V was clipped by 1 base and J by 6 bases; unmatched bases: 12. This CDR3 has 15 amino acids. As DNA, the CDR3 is TGCAGTGCTAGAGCCGGTCTGGGAGGGCCCTCCGAGCAGTACTTC. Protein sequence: CSARAGLGGPSEQYF.